These 29 T cell receptor beta chains were sequenced from one sample in a study of blood T cell repertoires in COVID-19. The repertoire was sequenced with immunoSEQ multiplex PCR; TCRdb's copy has only in-frame clones and lacks some. In the table there are some 99,000 clones, about 86% of which are singletons. The source material was peripheral blood. All receptors derive from a woman in her fifties or sixties in a cohort sampled during active or convalescent COVID-19.

The chain joins TRBV6-5 to TRBJ2-3, with D possibly matching TRBD1 (5 bases). There are 13 residues in the CDR3. The V gene lost 8 bases and the J gene lost 0 bases, with 9 bases spanning the gap. Germline-derived CDR1 and CDR2 are MNHEY and SVGAGI. The CDR3 DNA reads TGTGCCAGCGGGGCTCCTAGCACAGATACGCAGTATTTT. It specifies CASGAPSTDTQYF.

The chain carries TRBV14 and TRBJ2-7; D is perhaps TRBD1 (5 bases). Germline V gives CDR1 SGHDN, CDR2 FVKESK. The CDR3 runs 13 residues. Trimming shortened V by 0 bases and J by 8 bases, and 11 bases separated the two germline ends. The CDR3 DNA reads as TGTGCCAGCAGCCAAGATCAGGGTAGAAAGCAGTACTTC. The encoded protein is CASSQDQGRKQYF.

The chain is built from TRBV11-2 and TRBJ1-3; unclear D gene. Trimming cost V 0 bases and J 2 bases, with 17 bases left between them. Germline V lookup: CDR1 SGHAT, CDR2 FQNNGV. The CDR3 runs 18 residues. CDR3 sequence: CASSLETAPPFPGNTIYF. The CDR3 DNA reads as TGTGCCAGCAGCTTAGAAACTGCACCGCCATTCCCTGGAAACACCATATATTTT.

V is TRBV7-2 and J is TRBJ1-1, with D possibly matching TRBD1 (5 bases). Germline V gives CDR1 SGHTA, CDR2 FQGNSA. The V end was cut by 2 bases, the J end by 1 base, with 11 bases between. The CDR3 is 15 residues long. This CDR3 is CASSLTGAENTEAFF. CDR3 nucleotide sequence: TGTGCCAGCAGCTTAACTGGGGCGGAGAACACTGAAGCTTTCTTT.

The chain couples TRBV5-6 to TRBJ2-1; D is perhaps TRBD2 (6 bases). The CDR3 contains 16 residues. Trimming took 4 bases from V and 3 from J, leaving 17 bases between them. Germline values: CDR1 SGHDT, CDR2 YYEEEE. CDR3 sequence reads: CASSPPRRGNYNEQFF. Here the CDR3 DNA reads TGTGCCAGCAGCCCCCCGAGGCGGGGCAACTACAATGAGCAGTTCTTC.

The V call is TRBV18, the J call TRBJ1-5; 9 bases are shared with TRBD1. V gave up 6 bases and J gave up 2 bases; unmatched junction bases: 5. The germline V gene encodes CDR1 KGHSH and CDR2 LQKENI. This CDR3 contains 15 residues. The CDR3 DNA reads as TGTGCCAGCTCCCGGACAGGGGACGGCAATCAGCCCCAGCATTTT. Protein product: CASSRTGDGNQPQHF.

The J gene is TRBJ1-2, the V gene TRBV2; D gene uncertain. CDR1 is SNHLY and CDR2 is FYNNEI in the germline V gene. The CDR3 contains 14 residues. The V end lost 2 bases, the J end lost 2 bases, and 9 bases lay between the germline ends. DNA for the CDR3: TGTGCCAGCAGTGAATCTCAGGCAAACTATGGCTACACCTTC. Translated: CASSESQANYGYTF.

This chain connects TRBV7-9 to TRBJ2-7; 7 bases fit TRBD1. V was clipped by 11 bases and J by 3 bases; unmatched bases: 4. CDR1 SEHNR and CDR2 FQNEAQ come from the germline V gene (reference sequence). This CDR3 comprises 11 residues. In nucleotides, the CDR3 is TGTGCCTCGACAGGGCTCTACGAGCAGTACTTC. Amino acids: CASTGLYEQYF.

J is TRBJ2-7 and V is TRBV5-1; 12 nucleotides line up with TRBD1. The V segment lost 4 bases and the J segment 6 bases; nucleotides outside the gene matches: 5. CDR1 and CDR2 from the germline V gene are SGHRS and YFSETQ. This CDR3 spans 14 amino acids. The CDR3 region is CASSTGQGAAEQYF. The CDR3 coding sequence is TGCGCCAGCAGCACGGGACAGGGGGCAGCCGAGCAGTACTTC.

The chain links TRBV7-9 to TRBJ2-5, with a possible D match to TRBD2 (6 bases). Trimming stripped 0 bases from V and 5 bases from J, with 10 bases between. Germline V lookup: CDR1 SEHNR, CDR2 FQNEAQ (reference sequence). This CDR3 comprises 14 residues. The CDR3 loop reads CASSLASSVETQYF. The CDR3 nucleotides read TGTGCCAGCAGCTTAGCGTCTAGCGTTGAGACCCAGTACTTC. Looking up the rest from reference TRBV7-9 and TRBJ2-5 gives the full variable domain: DTGVSQNPRHKITKRGQNVTFRCDPISEHNRLYWYRQTLGQGPEFLTYFQNEAQLEKSRLLSDRFSAERPKGSFSTLEIQRTEQGDSAMYLCASSLASSVETQYFGPGTRLLVL.

The chain joins TRBV5-4 to TRBJ1-4; perhaps TRBD1 as D (6 bases). Per germline, CDR1 SGHNT and CDR2 YYREEE (reference sequence). This CDR3 comprises 14 residues. The V gene lost 4 bases and the J gene lost 6 bases, with 13 bases spanning the gap. CDR3 DNA sequence: TGTGCCAGCAGCCCCGGGGGGGGCGATGAAAAACTGTTTTTT. Protein product: CASSPGGGDEKLFF.

The V gene is TRBV19, the J gene TRBJ1-1; the D gene is possibly TRBD1 (5 bases). Germline loops: CDR1 LNHDA, CDR2 SQIVND (reference sequence). Trimming removed 2 bases at V and 6 bases at J, with 13 bases between. The CDR3 loop spans 14 amino acids. CDR3 residues: CASSIRGDRAEAFF. The CDR3 bases are TGTGCCAGTAGTATACGGGGGGATAGGGCTGAAGCTTTCTTT.

A few counts support this clone. The CDR3 spells CASRAAGQGVVNSPLHF. The CDR3 nucleotides read TGTGCCAGTAGGGCGGCGGGACAGGGGGTCGTTAATTCACCCCTCCACTTT. This chain connects TRBV19 to TRBJ1-6; TRBD1 aligns across 11 bases. The CDR3 is made up of 17 amino acids. Germline values: CDR1 LNHDA, CDR2 SQIVND (reference sequence). V shed 6 bases and J 6 bases; nucleotides not matched to a gene: 10.

The chain couples TRBV9 to TRBJ2-7; TRBD2 matches at 13 bases. The CDR3 consists of 15 residues. Losses at the gene ends were 4 bases for V and 5 bases for J; bases not matched to a gene: 6. The V gene's germline CDR1 is SGDLS and CDR2 YYNGEE. CDR3 DNA sequence: TGTGCCAGCAGCCCACGACTAGCGGGAGGAAACGAGCAGTACTTC. This encodes CASSPRLAGGNEQYF.

The V and J genes are TRBV10-3 and TRBJ1-1; a weak D match, TRBD1 (5 bases). Trimming shortened V by 3 bases and J by 4 bases, and 12 bases separated the two germline ends. Germline CDR1 reads ENHRY; CDR2 reads SYGVKD. CDR3 length equals 14 residues. The CDR3 here is CAISEGRGGTEAFF. CDR3 nucleotides: TGTGCCATCAGTGAAGGTCGGGGGGGCACTGAAGCTTTCTTT.

This sequence joins TRBV5-1 and TRBJ2-3, with a possible D match to TRBD2 (5 bases). The CDR3 spans 15 residues. Germline loops: CDR1 SGHRS, CDR2 YFSETQ. The germline V and J ends were trimmed by 8 bases and 0 bases, with 16 bases remaining between them. In nucleotides, the CDR3 is TGCGCCAGTCGCCACATAGCGACTAGCACAGATACGCAGTATTTT. Protein sequence: CASRHIATSTDTQYF. The complete variable domain, with remaining parts taken from reference TRBV5-1 and TRBJ2-3, reads KAGVTQTPRYLIKTRGQQVTLSCSPISGHRSVSWYQQTPGQGLQFLFEYFSETQRNKGNFPGRFSGRQFSNSRSEMNVSTLELGDSALYLCASRHIATSTDTQYFGPGTRLTVL.

In DNA form, the CDR3 reads TGCGCCAGCAGGCCTACTAGCGGGAGGGCCGGGCGGACAGATACGCAGTATTTT. It yields the protein CASRPTSGRAGRTDTQYF. This chain connects TRBV4-1 to TRBJ2-3; 13 nucleotides align to TRBD2. The length of the CDR3 is 18 residues. Germline lookup yields CDR1 MGHRA and CDR2 YSYEKL. Losses at the gene ends were 6 bases for V and 3 bases for J; bases not matched to a gene: 12.

The chain carries TRBV2 and TRBJ2-2; D may be TRBD2 (6 bases). Trimming pared 7 bases from V and 1 base from J, leaving 13 bases between. The CDR3 runs to 15 residues. Germline V CDR1 and CDR2: SNHLY, FYNNEI. For the CDR3, the DNA is TGTGCCAGCACTTCGGGGGTGATGAACACCGGGGAGCTGTTTTTT. It encodes CASTSGVMNTGELFF.

The chain recombines TRBV12-2 with TRBJ1-5. TRBV12-2 is designated a pseudogene. The CDR3 runs 17 residues. CDR3 DNA sequence: TGTGCAAGTCGCTTAGTTATTAAATGGGGGACTAATCAGCCCCAGCATTTT. It codes for CASRLVIKWGTNQPQHF.

The chain carries TRBV19 and TRBJ1-5, with 11 bases identical to TRBD1. The CDR3 has 16 amino acids. With 9 bases clipped from V and 1 base from J, the junction kept 8 bases outside the gene matches. Germline V gene lookup returns CDR1 LNHDA and CDR2 SQIVND (reference sequence). DNA for the CDR3: TGTGCCAGCAAATGGACAGGGGGCGAGAGCAATCAGCCCCAGCATTTT. Protein sequence: CASKWTGGESNQPQHF.

CDR3 DNA sequence: TGTGCCAGCAGCCAGGCAGGGGTGGCGACAGATACGCAGTATTTT. It is translated as CASSQAGVATDTQYF. The J gene is TRBJ2-3, the V gene TRBV3-1 (or the pseudogene TRBV3-2); weak D call: TRBD1 (6 bases). The CDR3 sequence is 15 residues long. The V gene's germline CDR1 is LGHDT and CDR2 YNNKEL (reference sequence). Trimming took 3 bases from V and 3 from J, leaving 13 bases between them.

The J gene is TRBJ1-2, the V gene TRBV5-4, with unresolved D. The V gene's germline CDR1 is SGHNT and CDR2 YYREEE (reference sequence). This CDR3 region has 11 residues. V was trimmed by 4 bases and J by 8 bases, leaving 9 bases between them. DNA for the CDR3: TGTGCCAGCAGCAACTATGGCGGCTACACCTTC. Translated, it gives CASSNYGGYTF. Full variable domain (missing parts from reference TRBV5-4 and TRBJ1-2): ETGVTQSPTHLIKTRGQQVTLRCSSQSGHNTVSWYQQALGQGPQFIFQYYREEENGRGNFPPRFSGLQFPNYSSELNVNALELDDSALYLCASSNYGGYTFGSGTRLTVV.

CDR3 nucleotide sequence: TGTGCCAGCGGACAACCCACCGGGAATTCACCCCTCCACTTT. It encodes CASGQPTGNSPLHF. The chain is built from TRBV25-1 and TRBJ1-6, with a weak D call TRBD1 (5 bases). CDR1 is MGHDK and CDR2 is SYGVNS in the germline V gene. With 8 bases removed from V and 7 bases from J, the gap between germline ends came to 15 bases. The CDR3 runs to 14 residues. The full variable domain, with the rest looked up from reference TRBV25-1 and TRBJ1-6, is EADIYQTPRYLVIGTGKKITLECSQTMGHDKMYWYQQDPGMELHLIHYSYGVNSTEKGDLSSESTVSRIRTEHFPLTLESARPSHTSQYLCASGQPTGNSPLHFGNGTRLTVT.

This chain connects TRBV6-8 to TRBJ1-5; TRBD1 matches 8 bases. J gave up 2 bases and V 5 bases, and 8 bases lay outside the gene matches. This CDR3 is built from 16 residues. Germline V lookup: CDR1 MNHGY, CDR2 SAAAGT. The CDR3 DNA reads as TGTGCCAGCAGTACCCCAGGACAGGGATGCAATCAGCCCCAGCATTTT. Its translation: CASSTPGQGCNQPQHF.

The rearrangement joins TRBV3-1 (or the pseudogene TRBV3-2) to TRBJ1-2; a possible D gene is TRBD1 (5 bases). The CDR3 has 14 residues. Trimming left V 4 bases short and J 0 bases short, with 9 bases between. CDR1 and CDR2 from the germline V gene are LGHDT and YNNKEL (reference sequence). The CDR3 DNA follows: TGTGCCAGCAGCCTGACAGCTCCTAACTATGGCTACACCTTC. Protein product: CASSLTAPNYGYTF.

V is TRBV19 and J is TRBJ1-3; the D is unclear. CDR1 and CDR2 from the germline V gene are LNHDA and SQIVND (reference sequence). The CDR3 loop spans 12 amino acids. The V and J ends lost 7 bases and 11 bases respectively, with 15 bases between them. The CDR3 DNA reads as TGTGCCAGTAAACCGGTCCGGGGAGCCATATATTTT. Its translation is CASKPVRGAIYF.

The rearrangement joins TRBV10-1 to TRBJ2-1; 8 bases map to TRBD2. Per the germline V gene, CDR1 is WNHNN and CDR2 is SYGVQD (reference sequence). The CDR3 spans 16 residues. J gave up 14 bases and V 0 bases, and 15 bases lay outside the gene matches. The CDR3 DNA follows: TGCGCCAGCAGTGAGTCGCGGGGAGGACTAGCCAGGGGAAAGTTCTTC. This codes for CASSESRGGLARGKFF.

V gene TRBV5-1 combines with J gene TRBJ1-1; the D gene is possibly TRBD1 (5 bases). Germline assignment: CDR1 SGHRS and CDR2 YFSETQ. The CDR3 totals 14 residues. The germline V and J ends were trimmed by 2 bases and 4 bases, with 12 bases remaining between them. The CDR3 spells CASSLISGATEAFF. The CDR3 region has the DNA TGCGCCAGCAGCTTAATTAGTGGGGCCACTGAAGCTTTCTTT.

The rearrangement links TRBV4-1 to TRBJ1-2; D not certain. The CDR3 spans 16 residues. The V end was cut by 3 bases, the J end by 2 bases, with 16 bases between. Germline CDR1 and CDR2: MGHRA and YSYEKL. In nucleotides, the CDR3 is TGCGCCAGCAGCCAGCCAATTCGGCGGTCCAACTATGGCTACACCTTC. This encodes CASSQPIRRSNYGYTF.